In its sample, the clone carrying this T cell receptor (beta chain) was seen a few times. Each CDR3 protein gets one entry after TCRdb re-called the RT-PCR reads with MiXCR. The sample has about 680,000 distinct CDR3 sequences, more than 13% seen once. CDR1 and CDR2 (germline): KGHDR, SFDVKD. V lost 1 base and J lost 4, with 5 bases in between. This CDR3 has 13 residues. The specimen sequenced was memory CD4+ T cells from blood. The sequence derives from a female donor in good health, serving as a healthy control. The chain carries TRBV24-1 and TRBJ2-3; D unclear. The CDR3 here is CATSDFLADTQYF. Here the CDR3 DNA reads TGTGCCACCAGTGATTTCTTAGCAGATACGCAGTATTTT.